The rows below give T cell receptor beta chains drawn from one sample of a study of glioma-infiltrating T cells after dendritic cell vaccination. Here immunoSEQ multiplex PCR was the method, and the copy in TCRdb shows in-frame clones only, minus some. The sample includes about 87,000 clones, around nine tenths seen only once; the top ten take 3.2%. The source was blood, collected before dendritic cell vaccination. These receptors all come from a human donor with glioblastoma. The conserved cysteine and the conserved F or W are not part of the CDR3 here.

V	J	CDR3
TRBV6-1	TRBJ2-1	ASSESAGDYNEQF
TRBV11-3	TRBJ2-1	ASSLGPGQGINEQF
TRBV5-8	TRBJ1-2	ASIITGGASGYT
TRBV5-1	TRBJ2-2	ASSLEGTGGELF
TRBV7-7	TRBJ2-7	ASSLAGTAIRWEQY
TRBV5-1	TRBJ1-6	ASSFRTANSPLH
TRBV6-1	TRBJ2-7	ASAIPGTASYEQY
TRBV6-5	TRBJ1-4	ASSSSTGQGNEKLF
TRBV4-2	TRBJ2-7	ASSPLVTGTGGVYMGEQY
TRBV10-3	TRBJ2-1	AIRRGIHVF
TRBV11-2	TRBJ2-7	ASSLAAGAYEQY
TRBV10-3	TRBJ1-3	AISELQVSGNTIY
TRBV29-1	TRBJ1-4	SARPGSNEKLF
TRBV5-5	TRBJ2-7	ASSPPTEVYEQY
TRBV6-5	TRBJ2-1	ASRPTDSYNEQF
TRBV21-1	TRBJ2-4	ASSSTRGAAKLLAKNIQY
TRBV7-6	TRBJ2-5	ASIQETQY